This T cell receptor (beta chain) was retrieved from a study of radiotherapy plus CTLA-4 blockade in lung cancer. CDR1 is MDHEN, CDR2 SYDVKM, per germline. The CDR3 is 14 amino acids. The V segment lost 7 bases and the J segment 4 bases; nucleotides outside the gene matches: 9. Profiling relied on immunoSEQ multiplex PCR, and the TCRdb table lists in-frame clones only, not all of them. The sample holds 50,000 or so clones; nearly 90% are singletons and the top ten take 6.5% to 9%. The sequence was obtained from a human donor with non-small cell lung cancer whose response to radiotherapy plus ipilimumab could not be evaluated. The chain carries TRBV28 and TRBJ1-1; 7 bases line up with TRBD1. Specimen: peripheral blood, collected from a patient treated with radiotherapy plus ipilimumab. As DNA, the CDR3 is TGTGCCAGCACCACGACAGGGTCTCCCACTGAAGCTTTCTTT. It yields the protein CASTTTGSPTEAFF. The full variable domain, in which reference TRBV28 and TRBJ1-1 provide the parts outside the CDR3, is DVKVTQSSRYLVKRTGEKVFLECVQDMDHENMFWYRQDPGLGLRLIYFSYDVKMKEKGDIPEGYSVSREKKERFSLILESASTNQTSMYLCASTTTGSPTEAFFGQGTRLTVV.